Listed below are T cell receptor beta chains from one sample, sequenced in a study of cytomegalovirus exposure and HLA in healthy donors. TCRdb's table, derived via immunoSEQ multiplex PCR, lists solely in-frame clones and lacks some. The table shows about 140,000 clones, with 60% to 85% occurring only once. Sequences were obtained from PBMCs. Every receptor here comes from a male donor in good health and CMV-seronegative. The CDR3 runs from the conserved cysteine through the conserved F or W. Fields, in order: D gene, clone size, V gene, J gene, CDR3 DNA, CDR3 protein. D genes are given only for firm matches. Some rows mark clone size as missing; the rest say once, few, many or name a class of expanded clone.

D gene: TRBD2
clone size: -
V gene: TRBV30
J gene: TRBJ2-7
CDR3 DNA: TGTGCCTGGAGCGTTGGACTAGCGGTCGGCGAGCAGTACTTC
CDR3 protein: CAWSVGLAVGEQYF

D gene: -
clone size: -
V gene: TRBV27
J gene: TRBJ2-1
CDR3 DNA: TGTGCCAGCAGTCCCCCGAGGCGGAGTGAGCAGTTCTTC
CDR3 protein: CASSPPRRSEQFF

D gene: -
clone size: -
V gene: TRBV6-1
J gene: TRBJ2-7
CDR3 DNA: TGTGCCAGCAGTGAATCTCTTGGGGCACTCGAGCAGTCCTTC
CDR3 protein: CASSESLGALEQSF

D gene: TRBD1
clone size: -
V gene: TRBV7-9
J gene: TRBJ1-1
CDR3 DNA: TGTGCCAGCAGCACGGACAGGGGCCGTGAAGCTTTCTTT
CDR3 protein: CASSTDRGREAFF

D gene: TRBD2
clone size: -
V gene: TRBV11-2
J gene: TRBJ2-5
CDR3 DNA: TGTGCCAGCAGCTTAGGTCGGGCTAGCGGGAACCAAGAGACCCAGTACTTC
CDR3 protein: CASSLGRASGNQETQYF

D gene: TRBD1
clone size: -
V gene: TRBV6-6
J gene: TRBJ2-7
CDR3 DNA: TGTGCCAGCACTTCCGCGGGACAGGGTGCCTACGAGCAGTACTTC
CDR3 protein: CASTSAGQGAYEQYF

D gene: TRBD1
clone size: few
V gene: TRBV6-5
J gene: TRBJ2-1
CDR3 DNA: TGTGCCAGCAGGACACTAGACAGGGGGTGGCCGATGTTCTTC
CDR3 protein: CASRTLDRGWPMFF

D gene: -
clone size: -
V gene: TRBV7-3
J gene: TRBJ2-7
CDR3 DNA: TGTGCCAGCAGCTCATCACTAGAAACCTACGAGCAGTACTTC
CDR3 protein: CASSSSLETYEQYF

D gene: TRBD2
clone size: -
V gene: TRBV5-6
J gene: TRBJ2-3
CDR3 DNA: TGTGCCAGCAGCGCTACTAGCGGGAGGACAGACACAGATACGCAGTATTTT
CDR3 protein: CASSATSGRTDTDTQYF

D gene: TRBD1
clone size: few
V gene: TRBV27
J gene: TRBJ1-2
CDR3 DNA: TGTGCCAGCAGTCGGGACAGGGGAGTAGGCTATGGCTACACCTTC
CDR3 protein: CASSRDRGVGYGYTF

D gene: TRBD1
clone size: -
V gene: TRBV7-2
J gene: TRBJ1-2
CDR3 DNA: TGTGCCAGCAGCGGGGGGACAGGATTTCACTATGGCTACACCTTC
CDR3 protein: CASSGGTGFHYGYTF

D gene: -
clone size: -
V gene: TRBV30
J gene: TRBJ2-3
CDR3 DNA: TGTGCCTGGAGTGTTCCTAGCCCAAAGGCCGATACGCAGTATTTT
CDR3 protein: CAWSVPSPKADTQYF

D gene: -
clone size: -
V gene: TRBV30
J gene: TRBJ1-2
CDR3 DNA: TGTGCCTGGAGTGAATTTCGTACAGGCTCTAACTATGGCTACACCTTC
CDR3 protein: CAWSEFRTGSNYGYTF

D gene: TRBD2
clone size: -
V gene: TRBV9
J gene: TRBJ2-2
CDR3 DNA: TGTGCCAGCAGCCCAAGCGGGAGGGTCACCGGGGAGCTGTTTTTT
CDR3 protein: CASSPSGRVTGELFF

D gene: -
clone size: -
V gene: TRBV7-6
J gene: TRBJ1-1
CDR3 DNA: TGTGCCAGCAGCCCAGGGTACCGAAAGAACACTGAAGCTTTCTTT
CDR3 protein: CASSPGYRKNTEAFF

D gene: TRBD1
clone size: -
V gene: TRBV14
J gene: TRBJ2-7
CDR3 DNA: TGTGCCAGCAGCTCATTCTCCGGGACAGGGGGCTACGAGCAGTACTTC
CDR3 protein: CASSSFSGTGGYEQYF

D gene: TRBD1
clone size: -
V gene: TRBV9
J gene: TRBJ1-2
CDR3 DNA: TGTGCCAGCAGCGGGGACAGCTTTAACTATGGCTACACCTTC
CDR3 protein: CASSGDSFNYGYTF

D gene: TRBD1
clone size: -
V gene: TRBV7-6
J gene: TRBJ2-1
CDR3 DNA: TGTGCCAGCAGCACGGGACAGTTCTACAATGAGCAGTTCTTC
CDR3 protein: CASSTGQFYNEQFF

D gene: TRBD1
clone size: -
V gene: TRBV15
J gene: TRBJ1-3
CDR3 DNA: TGTGCCACCAGCAGAGATGGGACAGGTTCGGACACCATATATTTT
CDR3 protein: CATSRDGTGSDTIYF

D gene: TRBD2
clone size: -
V gene: TRBV5-1
J gene: TRBJ2-7
CDR3 DNA: TGCGCCAGCAGCTTGGGGGCGGGGGAGTACGAGCAGTACTTC
CDR3 protein: CASSLGAGEYEQYF

D gene: -
clone size: -
V gene: TRBV11-2
J gene: TRBJ1-5
CDR3 DNA: TGTGCCAGCAGATCTAGGGTAATTCGGGGTATTAGCAATCAGCCCCAGCATTTT
CDR3 protein: CASRSRVIRGISNQPQHF

D gene: -
clone size: -
V gene: TRBV7-9
J gene: TRBJ1-2
CDR3 DNA: TGTGCCAGCAACGGGGGGGATAACTATGGCTACACCTTC
CDR3 protein: CASNGGDNYGYTF